Each of the 13 T cell receptor beta chains below was sequenced from the same sample in a study of identical twins. TCRdb re-called the 5' RACE reads with MiXCR, one entry per CDR3 protein. Among 500,000 or so distinct CDR3 sequences listed, roughly an eighth were seen once. Separately, the same data were catalogued under a study of yellow fever vaccine responses in identical twins.

The sample was CD4+ T cells sorted from blood. The receptors here all came from a woman younger than 35 in good health.

This clonotype has a handful of counts. The rearrangement uses TRBV9 and TRBJ2-2, with 16 bases lining up with TRBD2. CDR3 length: 19 amino acids. J lost 5 bases, V lost 2 bases, and 9 bases had no gene match. Per the germline V gene, CDR1 is SGDLS and CDR2 is YYNGEE. The CDR3 bases are TGTGCCAGCAGCGTTACCCCCGGGACTAGCGGGGGGGAGACCGGGGAGCTGTTTTTT. It translates to CASSVTPGTSGGETGELFF.

This clonotype was detected ten times or more. The chain couples TRBV11-3 to TRBJ2-1; D ambiguous. V gave up 3 bases and J gave up 8 bases, with 14 bases separating them. Looked up from germline, CDR1 is SGHNT and CDR2 is YENEEA. This CDR3 has 14 residues. CDR3 region: CASSFRGLNHEQFF. The CDR3 DNA sequence: TGTGCCAGCAGCTTTCGTGGCCTTAACCATGAGCAGTTCTTC.

This clonotype has more than one count but fewer than ten. The V gene is TRBV6-2 or TRBV6-3, the J gene TRBJ2-1; 8 nucleotides align to TRBD2. This CDR3 spans 16 amino acids. The trim removed 2 bases at V and 0 bases at J, leaving 3 bases unmatched. CDR1 is MNHEY, CDR2 SVGEGT, per germline. CDR3 sequence reads: CASSYAGGSSYNEQFF. DNA for the CDR3: TGTGCCAGCAGTTACGCGGGAGGCAGCTCCTACAATGAGCAGTTCTTC.

This clonotype was seen more than once but under ten times. The chain links TRBV19 to TRBJ2-3; D uncertain. In germline, CDR1 is LNHDA, CDR2 SQIVND (reference sequence). Trimming took off 2 bases at V and 1 base at J, with 7 bases between the two ends. The length of the CDR3 is 14 residues. The CDR3 reads CASSILGGTDTQYF. The CDR3 DNA reads as TGTGCCAGTAGTATACTGGGCGGCACAGATACGCAGTATTTT.

This clonotype was counted a few times. The chain links TRBV12-5 to TRBJ2-3; D remains unclear. The CDR3 sequence is 13 residues long. V lost 5 bases, J lost 3 bases, and 9 bases lay in between. Germline CDR1 reads LGHNT; CDR2 reads FRNRAP. For the CDR3, the DNA is TGTGCTAGTGGTCCGGACCCGACAGATACGCAGTATTTT. Translation gives CASGPDPTDTQYF.

In its sample, this clonotype was seen a few times. The chain uses TRBV25-1 and TRBJ2-7; TRBD2 matches 9 bases. The ends lost 4 bases at V and 9 bases at J; junction bases unmatched: 13. This CDR3 is 15 amino acids long. CDR1 and CDR2 (germline): MGHDK, SYGVNS. DNA of the CDR3: TGTGCCAGCAGTGCAGCCGCATCTAGCGGGGCGCGGCAGTACTTC. As protein: CASSAAASSGARQYF.

The CDR3 DNA reads as TGTGCCAGCAGAGGGACAATCCTCTACGAGCAGTACTTC. Amino acid sequence: CASRGTILYEQYF. This chain uses TRBV6-1 with TRBJ2-7, with D possibly being TRBD1 (6 bases). This CDR3 spans 13 amino acids. V was clipped by 6 bases and J by 3 bases, with 12 bases between them. Germline loops: CDR1 MNHNS, CDR2 SASEGT.

The chain recombines TRBV7-8 with TRBJ2-3; no firm D call. This CDR3 has 17 amino acids. Per germline, CDR1 SGHVS and CDR2 FQNEAQ. Trimming pared 5 bases from V and 0 bases from J, leaving 18 bases between. DNA of the CDR3: TGTGCCAGCAGCCGGGCGGCGGTGACCACTAGCACAGATACGCAGTATTTT. This codes for CASSRAAVTTSTDTQYF. The full variable domain, rest sourced from reference TRBV7-8 and TRBJ2-3, is GAGVSQSPRYKVAKRGQDVALRCDPISGHVSLFWYQQALGQGPEFLTYFQNEAQLDKSGLPSDRFFAERPEGSVSTLKIQRTQQEDSAVYLCASSRAAVTTSTDTQYFGPGTRLTVL.

This clonotype was found a few times. The CDR3 DNA is TGCGCCAGCAGCTTGAGGACAGGCTCCTACAATGAGCAGTTCTTC. As protein: CASSLRTGSYNEQFF. The V call is TRBV5-1, the J call TRBJ2-1, with TRBD1 matching over 7 bases. Germline assignment: CDR1 SGHRS and CDR2 YFSETQ. The CDR3 extends over 15 amino acids. V was clipped by 1 base and J by 0 bases; unmatched bases: 1.

This clonotype was seen only a few times. The chain employs TRBV10-3 and TRBJ2-5, with unresolved D. The CDR3 has 15 amino acids. V lost 3 bases, J lost 2 bases, and 13 bases lay in between. The germline V gene has CDR1 ENHRY and CDR2 SYGVKD. CDR3 bases: TGTGCCATCAGTGAATTTTTGGGTGGACAAGAGACCCAGTACTTC. This codes for CAISEFLGGQETQYF.

The gene calls are TRBV4-3 and TRBJ2-7, with a weak D call TRBD1 (6 bases). Germline-derived CDR1 and CDR2 are LGHNA and YSLEER. V was pared by 8 bases and J by 0 bases, with 14 bases between. The CDR3 has 14 residues. CDR3 loop: CASGPGHPSYEQYF. DNA of the CDR3: TGCGCCAGCGGACCGGGACACCCCTCCTACGAGCAGTACTTC.

The chain couples TRBV28 to TRBJ2-1; TRBD2 matches 10 bases. Looked up from germline, CDR1 is MDHEN and CDR2 is SYDVKM. The CDR3 is made up of 16 amino acids. Trimming at V came to 5 bases and at J to 4 bases, leaving 8 bases not matched to a gene. The CDR3: CASSTQLAGIYNEQFF. Here the CDR3 DNA reads TGTGCCAGCAGTACGCAACTAGCGGGGATTTACAATGAGCAGTTCTTC.

This clonotype has more than one count but fewer than ten. J is TRBJ2-3 and V is TRBV7-8; 7 bases align to TRBD1. Looked up from germline, CDR1 is SGHVS and CDR2 is FQNEAQ. This CDR3 has 14 residues. The junction had 6 bases not matched to a gene; V was cut back by 5 bases and J by 4 bases. This CDR3 reads CASSRSTGADTQYF. In DNA form, the CDR3 reads TGTGCCAGCAGCCGAAGTACAGGGGCAGATACGCAGTATTTT. Drawing the rest from reference TRBV7-8 and TRBJ2-3, the complete variable domain is GAGVSQSPRYKVAKRGQDVALRCDPISGHVSLFWYQQALGQGPEFLTYFQNEAQLDKSGLPSDRFFAERPEGSVSTLKIQRTQQEDSAVYLCASSRSTGADTQYFGPGTRLTVL.